This T cell receptor beta chain was obtained from a study of shared clonotypes between healthy human individuals. This clone has a single count. The sample contains more than one DNA sequence encoding this CDR3. TCRdb's table, derived via immunoSEQ multiplex PCR, lists solely in-frame clones and lacks some. The sample yields roughly 2.5 million clones, approximately 94% seen once. The CDR3 contains 13 residues. Trimming shortened V by 1 base and J by 5 bases, and 6 bases separated the two germline ends. CDR1 is SGHTA, CDR2 FQGNSA, per germline. This chain links TRBV7-2 with TRBJ2-1; D unresolved. The sequencing sample was made of naive CD4+ T cells sorted from blood. The subset denotes: CD45RA+ positively selected. This receptor was identified in a man aged 18 to 35 in good health. DNA of the CDR3: TGTGCCAGCAGCTTAGGGCCGAACAATGAGCAGTTCTTC. This sequence encodes CASSLGPNNEQFF.